The TCR beta chain described here comes from a study of OX40 agonist ivuxolimab in advanced cancers. This CDR3 contains 13 residues. With 5 bases removed from V and 2 bases from J, the gap between germline ends came to 9 bases. Germline V gene lookup returns CDR1 SGHTA and CDR2 FQGTGA. The study's findings and limits: Compared with others, partial responders at 0.1-3.0 mg/kg displayed clonal expansion among the lowest. Also showing low normalized T-cell clonal expansion were some of the nonresponders.

As concerns this clone: Its antigen is as yet unknown. The sample has other DNA sequences that encode this CDR3 too.

TCRdb keeps only in-frame clones here, not all; method: immunoSEQ multiplex PCR. Seen here are about 75,000 clones, approximately 90% observed once, and the top ten hold approximately 1.2%. The V call is TRBV7-3, the J call TRBJ1-1; the D gene is possibly TRBD1 (5 bases). The sample in question was CD4+ or CD8+ T cells sorted from blood, obtained in a trial of the OX40 agonist ivuxolimab. The receptor comes from an adult with an advanced solid tumor such as melanoma, head and neck, liver or kidney cancer. CDR3 in amino acids: CASSTGPNTEAFF. In DNA, the CDR3 is TGTGCCAGCAGCACGGGACCCAACACTGAAGCTTTCTTT.